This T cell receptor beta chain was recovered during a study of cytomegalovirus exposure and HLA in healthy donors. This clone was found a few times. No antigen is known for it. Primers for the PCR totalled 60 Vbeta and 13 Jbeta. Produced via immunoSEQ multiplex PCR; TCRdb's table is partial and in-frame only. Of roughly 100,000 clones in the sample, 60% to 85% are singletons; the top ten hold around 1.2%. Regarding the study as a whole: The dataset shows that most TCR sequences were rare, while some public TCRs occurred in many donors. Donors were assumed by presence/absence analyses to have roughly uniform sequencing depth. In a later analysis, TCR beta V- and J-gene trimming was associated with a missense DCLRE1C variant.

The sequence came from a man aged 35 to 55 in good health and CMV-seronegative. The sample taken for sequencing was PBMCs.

The chain's CDR3 is CASSHGRVGGGGGNEQYF. The DNA for the CDR3 is TGCGCCAGCAGCCATGGTCGCGTAGGGGGTGGCGGAGGCAACGAGCAGTACTTC. The rearrangement links TRBV4-1 to TRBJ2-7, with D maybe TRBD1 (6 bases). V shed 3 bases and J shed 5 bases, with 26 bases lying between them. The CDR3 runs to 18 residues. Germline-derived CDR1 and CDR2 are MGHRA and YSYEKL.